The 17 T cell receptor beta chains presented below share a single source sample, sequenced in a study of tumor-infiltrating lymphocytes in primary liver carcinoma. Unsorted whole blood yielded blood RNA, and germline DNA was extracted as well. Production of TCR beta cDNA used around 500 ng total RNA together with a constant-region primer. Generation of the TCR beta libraries relied on three nested multiplex PCR rounds using slightly modified ARM-PCR. Researchers ran the first two PCR rounds for around 10 cycles each with TRBV1-TRBV30 forward primers and a C-beta reverse primer. TCRdb passed the multiplex PCR reads through MiXCR, listing each CDR3 protein once. The data show about 350,000 distinct CDR3 sequences, with roughly 61% seen just once and about 6.1% held by the top ten. Input material: peripheral blood. Source of these receptors: a man aged 35 to 55 with primary liver carcinoma and hepatitis B virus infection.

This clonotype turned up a few times. The rearrangement links TRBV28 to TRBJ2-3; possibly TRBD2 for D (6 bases). The CDR3 has 16 amino acids. The germline V and J ends were trimmed by 4 bases and 0 bases, with 14 bases remaining between them. Germline V gene sequence: CDR1 MDHEN, CDR2 SYDVKM. CDR3 sequence (DNA): TGTGCCAGCAGTTCCCTTAGCGGAACTAGCACAGATACGCAGTATTTT. Protein product: CASSSLSGTSTDTQYF.

In this sample, this clonotype turned up a few times. The chain employs TRBV6-5 and TRBJ1-3; possibly TRBD1 for D (6 bases). Germline CDR1 is MNHEY and CDR2 is SVGAGI. V was cut by 5 bases and J by 5 bases, with 19 bases left in between. The CDR3 is 16 residues long. The CDR3: CASSLSPQGVRNTIYF. CDR3 coding DNA: TGTGCCAGCAGTCTATCCCCACAGGGTGTACGAAACACCATATATTTT.

Points on this clonotype: A much larger clone sits a single nucleotide away, making a read error possible. J is TRBJ2-3 and V is TRBV6-1; unclear D gene. Germline V gene lookup returns CDR1 MNHNS and CDR2 SASEGT. This CDR3 contains 15 residues. CDR3 DNA sequence: TGTACCAGCATAGCCCAGCGTTGGGCCACAGATACGCAGTATTTT. Protein: CTSIAQRWATDTQYF.

This chain connects TRBV11-2 to TRBJ2-7, with 9 bases identical to TRBD2. This CDR3 has 14 amino acids. J gave up 6 bases and V 5 bases, and 8 bases lay outside the gene matches. Germline values: CDR1 SGHAT, CDR2 FQNNGV. For the CDR3, the DNA is TGTGCCAGCAGCGCACTAGCGGGTAGGATCGAGCAGTACTTC. Protein: CASSALAGRIEQYF.

This clonotype was detected ten times or more. The V and J genes are TRBV28 and TRBJ1-2, with 7 bases aligning to TRBD1. V lost 5 bases and J lost 8; bases outside the gene matches: 14. Per germline, CDR1 MDHEN and CDR2 SYDVKM. The CDR3 runs 15 residues. For the CDR3, the DNA is TGTGCCAGCAGTGCCATAAGGACAGGCGTGCGCGGCTACACCTTC. Translated, it gives CASSAIRTGVRGYTF.

A word on this clonotype: Without the conserved terminal phenylalanine or tryptophan, this CDR3 likely stems from a read error. The chain carries TRBV4-3 and TRBJ2-1; D gene uncertain. The CDR3 extends over 15 amino acids. Germline V CDR1 and CDR2: LGHNA, YSLEER. Trimming cost V 0 bases and J 13 bases, with 19 bases left between them. Here the CDR3 DNA reads TGCGCCAGCAGCCAAGATCTCACTTATCGCGGTGAACAGTTCTTG. Its translation: CASSQDLTYRGEQFL.

The chain uses TRBV11-2 and TRBJ2-7, with 10 bases fitting TRBD2. CDR3 length: 15 residues. Trimming removed 7 bases from V and 6 bases from J; junction bases left unmatched: 12. Looked up from germline, CDR1 is SGHAT and CDR2 is FQNNGV. DNA for the CDR3: TGTGCCAGCAACTCACAGATAGCGGGAGGTTCCGAGCAGTACTTC. It yields the protein CASNSQIAGGSEQYF.

Comment on this clonotype: The junction departs from germline at one end; a sequencing error may be responsible. The genes are TRBV12-3 or TRBV12-4 and TRBJ2-1, with 9 bases that match TRBD2. The CDR3 sequence is 15 residues long. In DNA form, the CDR3 reads TGTGCCAGCAGATTAGGGCGGGAGGGGCACAATGAGCAGTCCTTC. Amino acids: CASRLGREGHNEQSF.

The sample holds a few counts of this clonotype. This may be a read error: a much more frequent sequence differs by one nucleotide. The J gene is TRBJ2-1, the V gene TRBV4-3; 9 bases are shared with TRBD2. The germline V gene encodes CDR1 LGHNA and CDR2 YSLEER. The CDR3 is made up of 15 amino acids. The V segment lost 4 bases and the J segment 3 bases; nucleotides outside the gene matches: 4. The CDR3 DNA is TGCGCCAGCAGCCGAGCTAGCGGGAACTACAATGAGCAGTTCTTC. The encoded protein is CASSRASGNYNEQFF.

As concerns this clonotype: A much larger clone differs from this one at a single base, so this may be a read error. The rearrangement joins TRBV5-5 to TRBJ1-6, with D maybe TRBD1 (5 bases). Per germline, CDR1 SGHKS and CDR2 YYEKEE (reference sequence). The CDR3 sequence is 16 residues long. The CDR3 spells CASNLGPAGLNSPLHF. The DNA for the CDR3 is TGTGCCAGCAACTTGGGCCCCGCAGGGCTCAATTCACCCCTCCACTTT.

On this clonotype: Because the CDR3 is missing its conserved closing phenylalanine or tryptophan, this is likely a read error. This chain's CDR3 is CASSLPSAYEQYI. The CDR3 DNA reads TGTGCCAGCAGCTTGCCTAGCGCCTATGAGCAGTACATC. This chain uses TRBV11-2 with TRBJ2-7, with a possible D match to TRBD2 (6 bases). This CDR3 region has 13 residues. Germline V gives CDR1 SGHAT, CDR2 FQNNGV.

This clonotype was observed once. The germline gene is not matched at one end of the junction; a read error may be the cause. The genes are TRBV11-2 and TRBJ1-3; D call uncertain. The CDR3 totals 13 residues. Germline CDR1 reads SGHAT; CDR2 reads FQNNGV. The CDR3 DNA follows: TGTGCCAGCCGCTTAGAGATGGCAACCACCATATATTTT. This gives the protein CASRLEMATTIYF.

Concerning this clonotype itself: The CDR3 ends on some other residue instead of the conserved phenylalanine or tryptophan, so this is likely a read error. The genes are TRBV11-2 and TRBJ2-5; 9 positions match TRBD2. Germline V CDR1 and CDR2: SGHAT, FQNNGV. This CDR3 spans 14 amino acids. The CDR3: CASSMGLAQVTQYY. DNA for the CDR3: TGTGCCAGCAGCATGGGACTAGCACAAGTGACCCAGTACTAC.

As to this clonotype: A much larger clone sits a single nucleotide away, making a read error possible. The chain joins TRBV6-6 to TRBJ1-1; a possible D gene is TRBD1 (6 bases). Trimming removed 7 bases from V and 1 base from J, with 19 bases in between. The CDR3 is made up of 16 amino acids. Per the germline V gene, CDR1 is MNHNY and CDR2 is SVGAGI (reference sequence). The CDR3 is CASNPWGGESNTEAFF. CDR3 sequence (DNA): TGTGCCAGCAACCCTTGGGGGGGCGAGTCGAACACTGAAGCTTTCTTT.

With regard to this clonotype: A much larger clone lies one base from this, so it may be a read error. The V and J genes are TRBV4-3 and TRBJ2-1; 11 bases line up with TRBD1. V dropped 4 bases and J dropped 8; count of bases not matched to a gene: 4. Germline V gene data show CDR1 as LGHNA and CDR2 as YSLEER. The CDR3 loop spans 14 amino acids. The CDR3 loop reads CASSPRTGGHEQFF. The CDR3 bases are TGCGCCAGCAGCCCTCGGACAGGGGGCCATGAGCAGTTCTTC.

This chain connects TRBV7-9 to TRBJ2-1, with D perhaps matching TRBD1 or TRBD2 (5 bases each). V was cut by 2 bases and J by 7 bases, with 21 bases left in between. This CDR3 has 17 residues. Germline V CDR1 and CDR2: SEHNR, FQNEAQ (reference sequence). CDR3 in DNA: TGTGCCAGCAGCTTACCATATCAGGGACCTAAAAGAAATGAGCAGTTCTTC. This gives the protein CASSLPYQGPKRNEQFF.

On this clonotype: The junction departs from germline at one end; a sequencing error may be responsible. The chain uses TRBV5-5 and TRBJ2-7; 7 bases are shared with TRBD1. The CDR3 has 13 residues. In germline, CDR1 is SGHKS, CDR2 YYEKEE (reference sequence). CDR3 DNA: TGTGTCAGCAGCTTGGAACAGGGGCTCGAGCAGTACTTC. The encoded protein is CVSSLEQGLEQYF. The full variable domain, completed using reference TRBV5-5 and TRBJ2-7, is DAGVTQSPTHLIKTRGQQVTLRCSPISGHKSVSWYQQVLGQGPQFIFQYYEKEERGRGNFPDRFSARQFPNYSSELNVNALLLGDSALYLCVSSLEQGLEQYFGPGTRLTVT.